This T cell receptor beta chain derives from a study of blood T cell repertoires in COVID-19. The CDR3 length is 16 residues. CDR1 and CDR2 from the germline V gene are SEHNR and FQNEAQ (reference sequence). V dropped 2 bases and J dropped 5 bases, with 15 bases sitting between them. Libraries were prepared by immunoSEQ multiplex PCR; TCRdb keeps only in-frame clonotypes and omits some of them. The sample lists hundreds of thousands of clones; around nine tenths were seen once. The J gene is TRBJ2-2, the V gene TRBV7-9, with D unclear. The sample was PBMCs or T cells enriched from blood (not recorded which). The TCR sequence derives from a man aged 55 to 70 who had recovered from COVID-19. CDR3 nucleotide sequence: TGTGCCAGCAGCTTATTCGCCCCGTTAGTTACCGGGGAGCTGTTTTTT. The encoded protein is CASSLFAPLVTGELFF.